The sequence of this T cell receptor beta chain was determined in a study of T cell responses to AZD1222 COVID-19 vaccine (dated by TCRdb to about 2021). Study-wide context: Because spike-specific TCR depth and breadth did not differ between the two schedules, AZD1222 recipients who got a second dose at roughly 4 weeks were pooled with those who got a second dose at roughly 12 weeks. Trial participants were enrolled into age subgroups of 18-55, 56-69 and 70-plus years, which contained 148, 28 and 57 TCR-sequenced participants, respectively. A total of approximately 240 trial participants underwent TCR sequencing, of whom around 200 received two doses of AZD1222 and around 26 received two doses of the MenACWY control vaccine.

For this clone: This receptor's antigen is unknown. There are no base qualities to consult, and no much larger clone falls within one base.

The CDR3 regions of human TCRbeta chains were subjected to immunosequencing. Per the source publication's procedure: TCRs in the repertoires were matched against a reference library of SARS-CoV-2-specific TCRs that had been generated with the MIRA antigen-specificity platform. Breadth was defined as the fraction of unique TCRs that were SARS-CoV-2-associated, and depth was defined as the fraction of total T cells that were SARS-CoV-2-associated. Each spike-specific TCR was assigned to its reactive spike region and to a CD4 or CD8 class using the MIRA data. Log10-transformed breadth and depth values were compared by one-way ANOVA with Sidak's multiple comparisons tests. Imported from immuneACCESS, the table was reduced by TCRdb to in-frame sequences with V and J called. These copies leave out some clones; in studies compared against another copy, an unresolved V gene accounts for under half, and the cause of the remainder is not known. The V and J calls and clone size come from that table; D and trimming were worked out from the DNA. This sample comprises about 88,000 clones, 92% of them detected only once. The ten top clones hold about 5.2% of the sample.

Broad study findings and their caveats: Nearly half of unique spike-specific TCRs reportedly recognized epitopes outside regions mutated in the B.1.351 and B.1.1.7 variants. Because no day 14 peak-response samples were available, repertoires were characterized only after the peak T cell response. Participants were mostly white British and included more females than males, and it was suggested by the authors that clonal diversity may have been underestimated. CD4 TCRs associated with the vaccine covered the entire spike protein, and the dominant responses were in regions 160-218 and 743-854. Only five or six AZD1222 recipients were SARS-CoV-2 seropositive at baseline, limiting conclusions about previously exposed vaccinees. In the small 56-69-year group, the increase in depth fell short of significance, most likely because of low power. After two AZD1222 doses, both the breadth and the depth of spike-specific TCRs were significantly higher than at day 0 and than in MenACWY recipients.

This specimen's time point label, per the study, means: baseline before first vaccination. Vaccinee samples were obtained from the UK trials COV001 and COV002, which included a single-blind randomized controlled phase 2/3 trial of AZD1222 (ChAdOx1 nCoV-19) in healthy adults. For TCRbeta chain sequencing, PBMC samples were collected from trial participants at day 0 and at day 28 after the second dose. CDR1 and CDR2, looked up from the germline V gene, are SGDLS and YYNGEE. The germline V end is reduced by 4 bases and the J end by 3 bases; junction bases left unmatched: 16. The CDR3 holds 19 amino acids from the cysteine to the phenylalanine. The sequence is cut down to CDR3 DNA, 57 bases in frame from base 1.

The V and J segments used are TRBV9 and TRBJ1-4, and TRBD1 aligns with 9 junction nucleotides. Material: peripheral blood, obtained on day 0 of AZD1222 vaccination. This TCR was recovered from an adult in good health. The nucleotide sequence is TGTGCCAGCAGCTTACAAGCGACGGGACAGGGATCTGCTAATGAAAAACTGTTTTTT. Protein translation: CASSLQATGQGSANEKLFF.